These 24 T cell receptor beta chains came from one sample sequenced in a study of shared clonotypes between healthy human individuals (dated by TCRdb to about 2020). Library preparation employed the immunoSEQ multiplex PCR assay. The clones in this table, taken by TCRdb from immuneACCESS, are in-frame only. Not every clone is retained; where verified, under half of the shortfall comes from an unresolved V gene, and the cause of the rest is unknown. This sample lists a few million clones; approximately 92% were detected once. The ten largest clones represent about 0.13% of the sample. The source material was naive CD4+ T cells sorted from blood. The sample's cell subset or site label is to be understood as: CD45RA+ positively selected. These receptors all come from a young man in good health.

V and J are TRBV7-9 and TRBJ2-7, with D perhaps TRBD2 (5 bases). Trimming shortened V by 0 bases and J by 5 bases, and 11 bases separated the two germline ends. The CDR3 is made up of 14 amino acids. Germline V gives CDR1 SEHNR, CDR2 FQNEAQ (reference sequence). The CDR3 nucleotides are TGTGCCAGCAGCTTAGCCCCCCTAGCCCACGAGCAGTACTTC. Its protein product is CASSLAPLAHEQYF.

This sequence joins TRBV15 and TRBJ2-7; TRBD1 matches 9 bases. The CDR3 has 14 amino acids. Losses at the gene ends were 5 bases for V and 2 bases for J; bases not matched to a gene: 4. CDR1 and CDR2 from the germline V gene are LNHNV and YYDKDF (reference sequence). Here the CDR3 DNA reads TGTGCCACCAGCTCCGGGACAGGGACCTACGAGCAGTACTTC. Translated: CATSSGTGTYEQYF.

This clone was seen a single time. This chain joins TRBV18 and TRBJ2-6; D remains ambiguous. Germline lookup yields CDR1 KGHSH and CDR2 LQKENI. V was trimmed by 1 base and J by 0 bases, leaving 10 bases between them. CDR3 length: 17 amino acids. The CDR3 reads CASSPLVRPSGANVLTF. The CDR3 region has the DNA TGTGCCAGCTCACCACTTGTTAGGCCCTCTGGGGCCAACGTCCTGACTTTC.

Here the CDR3 DNA reads TGTGCCATCAGTGATTTTTCATATGGCTACACCTTC. Its protein product is CAISDFSYGYTF. J is TRBJ1-2 and V is TRBV10-3; no reliable D call. CDR3 length: 12 residues. The V end lost 3 bases, the J end lost 5 bases, and 7 bases lay between the germline ends. Germline CDR1 and CDR2: ENHRY and SYGVKD.

The rearrangement links TRBV5-4 to TRBJ2-3; a weak D match, TRBD1 (6 bases). The CDR3 is 14 residues long. Trimming left V 3 bases short and J 1 base short, with 9 bases between. Germline V gene data show CDR1 as SGHNT and CDR2 as YYREEE (reference sequence). CDR3 sequence (DNA): TGTGCCAGCAGCTCAACAGGGCGCACAGATACGCAGTATTTT. It translates to CASSSTGRTDTQYF.

This chain uses TRBV10-1 with TRBJ2-1, with TRBD2 identical over 9 bases. Germline lookup yields CDR1 WNHNN and CDR2 SYGVQD (reference sequence). This CDR3 region has 13 residues. V trimming: 9 bases; J trimming: 7 bases; junction bases outside the gene matches: 7. CDR3 coding DNA: TGCGCCAGTGGCGGTAGCGGGAGAAATGAGCAGTTCTTC. Translated, it gives CASGGSGRNEQFF.

The gene calls are TRBV7-6 and TRBJ2-3; TRBD2 aligns across 10 bases. The J segment lost 7 bases and the V segment lost 5 bases, leaving 9 bases of the junction unmatched. CDR1 is SGHVS and CDR2 is FNYEAQ in the germline V gene. The CDR3 extends over 15 amino acids. Here the CDR3 DNA reads TGTGCCAGCAGCCTAAGCGGGGGGGCCTCGTATACGCAGTATTTT. Protein sequence: CASSLSGGASYTQYF.

The J gene is TRBJ2-5, the V gene TRBV18; a weak D match, TRBD1 (6 bases). Germline V lookup: CDR1 KGHSH, CDR2 LQKENI. This CDR3 has 15 amino acids. Deletions cut 6 bases from V and 2 bases from J, with 16 bases between. The CDR3 coding sequence is TGTGCCAGCTCCGGATTCCAGGGGCGGCAAGAGACCCAGTACTTC. Translating gives CASSGFQGRQETQYF.

V and J are TRBV2 and TRBJ2-7, with TRBD2 matching 8 bases. The CDR3 covers 13 residues. Germline V gene lookup returns CDR1 SNHLY and CDR2 FYNNEI. Trimming removed 6 bases from V and 2 bases from J; junction bases left unmatched: 3. CDR3 loop: CASSVLAAYEQYF. CDR3 nucleotide sequence: TGTGCCAGCAGCGTACTAGCGGCCTACGAGCAGTACTTC.

This clone was found a few times. The chain combines TRBV18 with TRBJ1-1; D is possibly TRBD1 (6 bases). Trimming shortened V by 4 bases and J by 4 bases, and 13 bases separated the two germline ends. Germline assignment: CDR1 KGHSH and CDR2 LQKENI. The CDR3 is 14 residues long. The CDR3 spells CASSLSGASTEAFF. The CDR3, as DNA: TGTGCCAGCTCACTTTCGGGGGCCAGCACTGAAGCTTTCTTT. Drawing the rest from reference TRBV18 and TRBJ1-1, the complete variable domain is NAGVMQNPRHLVRRRGQEARLRCSPMKGHSHVYWYRQLPEEGLKFMVYLQKENIIDESGMPKERFSAEFPKEGPSILRIQQVVRGDSAAYFCASSLSGASTEAFFGQGTRLTVV.

This sequence joins TRBV6-1 and TRBJ2-7; D is undetermined. The CDR3 length is 14 residues. V lost 2 bases to trimming and J lost 4 bases, with 12 bases between them. The germline V gene has CDR1 MNHNS and CDR2 SASEGT. In DNA, the CDR3 is TGTGCCAGCAGTGAACTGGGGTGGGGATACGAGCAGTACTTC. This gives the protein CASSELGWGYEQYF.

Comment on this clone: Within the sample, other DNA sequences also encode this same CDR3. V gene TRBV28 combines with J gene TRBJ2-7; TRBD1 agrees at 12 bases. Germline values: CDR1 MDHEN, CDR2 SYDVKM. Trimming removed 6 bases from V and 4 bases from J; junction bases left unmatched: 4. The CDR3 has 14 residues. Here the CDR3 DNA reads TGTGCCAGCAGCGGGACAGGGGGCTCTTACGAGCAGTACTTC. As protein: CASSGTGGSYEQYF.

In its sample, this clone was seen once. The same CDR3 is also encoded by other DNA sequences in this sample. The chain joins TRBV18 to TRBJ2-7, with D perhaps matching TRBD1 (6 bases). Germline V gives CDR1 KGHSH, CDR2 LQKENI. This CDR3 comprises 13 residues. Trimming removed 3 bases at V and 3 bases at J, with 9 bases between. The CDR3 DNA follows: TGTGCCAGCTCACCGGGACACCTCTACGAGCAGTACTTC. This translates into CASSPGHLYEQYF.

The rearrangement joins TRBV30 to TRBJ2-7; the D is unclear. CDR1 is GTSNPN, CDR2 SVGIG, per germline (reference sequence). CDR3 length: 12 amino acids. The V end was cut by 3 bases, the J end by 7 bases, with 13 bases between. The CDR3 region has the DNA TGTGCCTGGAGGAGGTCCCGGTTTGAGCAGTACTTC. Encoded protein: CAWRRSRFEQYF.

The V call is TRBV6-1, the J call TRBJ1-1; D is perhaps TRBD1 (5 bases). Germline-derived CDR1 and CDR2 are MNHNS and SASEGT. The CDR3 covers 13 residues. Trimming took 6 bases from V and 0 from J, leaving 8 bases between them. The CDR3 loop is CASSRQMNTEAFF. CDR3 DNA sequence: TGTGCCAGCAGCAGACAGATGAACACTGAAGCTTTCTTT.

The V call is TRBV28, the J call TRBJ1-1; the match to TRBD1 covers 7 bases. The CDR3 loop spans 15 amino acids. With 5 bases clipped from V and 1 base from J, the junction kept 7 bases outside the gene matches. In germline, CDR1 is MDHEN, CDR2 SYDVKM. The CDR3 protein is CASSKGARTNTEAFF. In DNA, the CDR3 is TGTGCCAGCAGTAAGGGGGCGCGGACGAACACTGAAGCTTTCTTT. Filled out from reference TRBV28 and TRBJ1-1, the complete variable domain reads DVKVTQSSRYLVKRTGEKVFLECVQDMDHENMFWYRQDPGLGLRLIYFSYDVKMKEKGDIPEGYSVSREKKERFSLILESASTNQTSMYLCASSKGARTNTEAFFGQGTRLTVV.

The V and J genes are TRBV7-2 and TRBJ1-2; TRBD1 matches at 8 bases. This CDR3 has 13 residues. V lost 5 bases, J lost 3 bases, and 2 bases stayed unmatched. Germline CDR1 and CDR2: SGHTA and FQGNSA. The DNA of the CDR3 is TGTGCCAGCAGCGAGACAGGGGACTATGGCTACACCTTC. The encoded protein is CASSETGDYGYTF.

This clone occurred once. This chain uses TRBV4-3 with TRBJ1-3; the D gene is possibly TRBD1 (6 bases). Germline-derived CDR1 and CDR2 are LGHNA and YSLEER. CDR3 length: 15 residues. Trimming stripped 2 bases from V and 4 bases from J, with 12 bases between. The CDR3 DNA reads TGCGCCAGCAGCCAACGACAGGCTCACGGAAACACCATATATTTT. Translation gives CASSQRQAHGNTIYF.

The chain is built from TRBV6-1 and TRBJ1-5; possibly TRBD1 for D (5 bases). The CDR3 totals 16 residues. Looked up from germline, CDR1 is MNHNS and CDR2 is SASEGT. The ends were cut back, 4 bases at V and 5 bases at J, with 18 bases in the middle. CDR3 bases: TGTGCCAGCAGTGGAGAGGCGGGACTCGGCCATCAGCCCCAGCATTTT. It yields the protein CASSGEAGLGHQPQHF.

This clone was detected once. CDR3 loop: CASSSRTGAGRKPQHF. The CDR3 region has the DNA TGTGCCAGCAGCTCCCGGACAGGGGCGGGAAGGAAGCCCCAGCATTTT. This chain links TRBV7-3 with TRBJ1-5; 9 bases are a match to TRBD1. V shed 4 bases, J shed 8 bases, and the junction held 12 bases outside the gene matches. The CDR3 is 16 residues long. CDR1 is SGHTA and CDR2 is FQGTGA in the germline V gene. Combining the CDR3 with reference TRBV7-3 and TRBJ1-5 gives the whole variable domain GAGVSQTPSNKVTEKGKYVELRCDPISGHTALYWYRQSLGQGPEFLIYFQGTGAADDSGLPNDRFFAVRPEGSVSTLKIQRTERGDSAVYLCASSSRTGAGRKPQHFGDGTRLSIL.

This clone was recorded only once. This chain uses TRBV30 with TRBJ1-3; 7 bases match TRBD1. V trimming: 3 bases; J trimming: 2 bases; junction bases outside the gene matches: 1. The CDR3 has 13 residues. Germline V lookup: CDR1 GTSNPN, CDR2 SVGIG (reference sequence). The CDR3 nucleotides read TGTGCCTGGAGGCAGGGGGCTGGAAACACCATATATTTT. Its translation: CAWRQGAGNTIYF. Full variable domain (outside the CDR3, taken from reference TRBV30 and TRBJ1-3): SQTIHQWPATLVQPVGSPLSLECTVEGTSNPNLYWYRQAAGRGLQLLFYSVGIGQISSEVPQNLSASRPQDRQFILSSKKLLLSDSGFYLCAWRQGAGNTIYFGEGSWLTVV.

The chain has TRBV27 and TRBJ2-5, with D unclear. CDR3 size: 13 residues. CDR1 is MNHEY and CDR2 is SMNVEV in the germline V gene (reference sequence). With 5 bases removed from V and 5 bases from J, the gap between germline ends came to 12 bases. The CDR3 DNA sequence: TGTGCCAGCAGTCCCCACGTGACGGAGACCCAGTACTTC. This gives the protein CASSPHVTETQYF.

The rearrangement uses TRBV5-6 and TRBJ2-3, with 7 positions matching TRBD2. The junction had 6 bases not matched to a gene; V was cut back by 4 bases and J by 4 bases. Germline-derived CDR1 and CDR2 are SGHDT and YYEEEE. The CDR3 is 14 amino acids. The CDR3 nucleotides are TGTGCCAGCAGCCCCCCTGGGGGGGCAGATACGCAGTATTTT. Encoded protein: CASSPPGGADTQYF.

This clone was recorded a few times. The rearrangement links TRBV2 to TRBJ1-2, with TRBD1 matching over 7 bases. The germline CDR1 and CDR2 sequences are SNHLY and FYNNEI. CDR3 length: 12 amino acids. CDR3 amino acids: CVETNPGGGYTF. CDR3 coding DNA: TGTGTCGAAACAAACCCAGGGGGTGGCTACACCTTC.